This T cell receptor beta chain was recovered during a study of beta chain features in type 1 diabetes. Study as a whole: Sorted cells numbering around 100,000,000 were examined across all samples. Findings and caveats of the study: There was a moderate but significant shortening of TCRB CDR3s in all four CD4+ subsets of Type 1 diabetes patients.

Germline CDR1 is WSHSY and CDR2 is SAAADI. CDR3 length equals 13 residues. V was pared by 5 bases and J by 0 bases, with 6 bases between. In its sample, this clone was seen a few times. Its antigen is unidentified. Isolated RNA was reverse transcribed in full, so expressed TCRB transcripts were sequenced. Only in-frame clones appear in the TCRdb table, and some are missing; sequencing was by immunoSEQ multiplex PCR. This sample yields a few hundred thousand clones, of which over 8.5% are seen a single time; about 0.6% belongs to the top ten. Source material: central memory CD4+ T cells from blood. The TCR sequence derives from a man between 25 and 39 years old with type 1 diabetes. This chain joins TRBV10-2 and TRBJ2-3; D is perhaps TRBD2 (5 bases). CDR3 nucleotide sequence: TGCGCCAGCAGTCGGGATAGCACAGATACGCAGTATTTT. It specifies CASSRDSTDTQYF.